This T cell receptor beta chain emerged from a study of blood T cell repertoires in COVID-19. Whole-study context: COVID-19 samples from acute and convalescent phases originated in the United States, Italy and Spain. In each case, the material was cDNA or gDNA derived from T cells, B-cell-depleted T cells, or PBMCs.

Trimming at V came to 6 bases and at J to 4 bases, leaving 12 bases not matched to a gene. This CDR3 is 16 amino acids long. Germline V gene lookup returns CDR1 SNHLY and CDR2 FYNNEI. Source study methods: Quantification of nucleated cells was approximated via reference gene primer amplification. Repertoires were generated with immunoSEQ multiplex PCR, while TCRdb's copy carries only in-frame clones and drops some. V and J calls and clone size are given by that table; D and trimming were obtained from the DNA. The data show about 68,000 clones, with 86% seen just once and around 4% held by the top ten.

Sequencing input: peripheral blood. This chain connects TRBV2 to TRBJ2-7; 10 positions match TRBD1. The sequence was collected from a man aged 45-65 years with acute or convalescent COVID-19. CDR3 bases: TGTGCCAGCAGCCCTACTCCGGGACAGGGGAAGTACGAGCAGTACTTC. Its protein product is CASSPTPGQGKYEQYF.